The 21 T cell receptor beta chains below come from one sample, sequenced in a study of blood T cell repertoires in COVID-19. Sequencing was performed with immunoSEQ multiplex PCR; in TCRdb, only in-frame clones are kept and a portion is missing. The sample has tens of thousands of clones, roughly 90% seen once. Sequencing was done on a sample of peripheral blood. The receptors originated from a man in his sixties with acute or convalescent COVID-19.

As concerns this clone: One junction end does not reproduce the germline sequence, and a read error may be involved. The J gene is TRBJ1-1, the V gene TRBV7-2; D possibly corresponds to TRBD1 (5 bases). Per the germline V gene, CDR1 is SGHTA and CDR2 is FQGNSA. This CDR3 is built from 13 residues. Written as DNA, the CDR3 is TGTGCCAGCACCTTAGACAGAAGGACTGAAGCTTTCTTT. The encoded protein is CASTLDRRTEAFF.

This chain uses TRBV24-1 with TRBJ1-1, with a possible D match to TRBD1 (5 bases). The CDR3 consists of 17 residues. The germline CDR1 and CDR2 sequences are KGHDR and SFDVKD. The ends were cut back, 4 bases at V and 4 bases at J, with 21 bases in the middle. CDR3 region: CATSDQKLTLGGTEAFF. The CDR3 DNA reads as TGTGCCACCAGTGACCAGAAACTGACCCTGGGGGGCACTGAAGCTTTCTTT.

V usage is TRBV15 and J usage is TRBJ1-5; D possibly corresponds to TRBD1 (6 bases). In germline, CDR1 is LNHNV, CDR2 YYDKDF (reference sequence). The CDR3 extends over 16 amino acids. V gave up 0 bases and J gave up 3 bases, with 12 bases separating them. Here the CDR3 DNA reads TGTGCCACCAGCAGAGAACCTGGACAGAACAATCAGCCCCAGCATTTT. Protein product: CATSREPGQNNQPQHF.

This clone was seen a few times. The same CDR3 can be traced to other DNA sequences in this sample. The CDR3 nucleotides read TGTGCCAGCACCAGGAACACCGGGGAGCTGTTTTTT. Translating gives CASTRNTGELFF. The chain has TRBV2 and TRBJ2-2; D is ambiguous. CDR1 is SNHLY, CDR2 FYNNEI, per germline. This CDR3 contains 12 residues. Trimming removed 7 bases from V and 1 base from J, with 4 bases in between.

This clone was counted once. The chain has TRBV12-3 or TRBV12-4 and TRBJ1-2; D possibly corresponds to TRBD1 (6 bases). The ends were cut back, 6 bases at V and 5 bases at J, with 10 bases in the middle. The CDR3 has 12 residues. CDR3 nucleotides: TGTGCCAGCAGCCTGACAGGTTATGGCTACACCTTC. This codes for CASSLTGYGYTF.

This clone was counted a few times. The V gene is TRBV19, the J gene TRBJ1-1; TRBD1 aligns across 8 bases. The germline V gene has CDR1 LNHDA and CDR2 SQIVND (reference sequence). J was trimmed by 0 bases and V by 5 bases; bases with no gene match: 17. The CDR3 loop spans 19 amino acids. CDR3 residues: CASSPPRTGWAAMNTEAFF. The CDR3 DNA sequence: TGTGCCAGTAGTCCCCCAAGGACAGGGTGGGCGGCCATGAACACTGAAGCTTTCTTT.

The J gene is TRBJ1-3, the V gene TRBV3-1 (or the pseudogene TRBV3-2); D is uncertain. The V and J ends lost 1 base and 0 bases respectively, with 13 bases between them. Germline V CDR1 and CDR2: LGHDT, YNNKEL (reference sequence). The CDR3 is made up of 17 amino acids. The CDR3 protein is CASSQGRSVLSGNTIYF. CDR3 coding DNA: TGTGCCAGCAGCCAAGGCCGGAGCGTCCTCTCTGGAAACACCATATATTTT.

The chain employs TRBV6-5 and TRBJ2-3; TRBD1 agrees at 8 bases. This CDR3 is 15 amino acids long. Trimming at V came to 5 bases and at J to 1 base, leaving 5 bases not matched to a gene. CDR1 and CDR2 from the germline V gene are MNHEY and SVGAGI. CDR3 sequence reads: CASSPGQGGTDTQYF. CDR3 nucleotide sequence: TGTGCCAGCAGTCCCGGACAGGGAGGCACAGATACGCAGTATTTT.

Written as DNA, the CDR3 is TGTGCCAGCAGGTCTGGGACAGCTGGAAACACCATATATTTT. Translated: CASRSGTAGNTIYF. The chain couples TRBV2 to TRBJ1-3, with TRBD1 matching 7 bases. Germline CDR1 SNHLY, CDR2 FYNNEI. Trimming cost V 6 bases and J 2 bases; bases outside gene matches: 4. This CDR3 contains 14 residues.

This clone came up once. The chain carries TRBV7-3 and TRBJ2-7, with 9 bases lining up with TRBD1. This CDR3 contains 15 residues. The V gene's germline CDR1 is SGHTA and CDR2 FQGTGA. Trimming cost V 4 bases and J 0 bases; bases outside gene matches: 4. CDR3 bases: TGTGCCAGCAGCTCGGGACAGGGCCTCTCCTACGAGCAGTACTTC. It specifies CASSSGQGLSYEQYF.

This sequence joins TRBV10-3 and TRBJ2-3; the D gene is possibly TRBD2 (5 bases). The ends were cut back, 7 bases at V and 3 bases at J, with 11 bases in the middle. The CDR3 sequence is 13 residues long. Germline CDR1 ENHRY, CDR2 SYGVKD. CDR3 sequence: CAIKVTGTDTQYF. CDR3 coding DNA: TGTGCCATCAAAGTAACGGGAACAGATACGCAGTATTTT.

This chain joins TRBV29-1 and TRBJ1-1; D call uncertain. CDR3 length equals 13 residues. The germline V gene encodes CDR1 SQVTM and CDR2 ANQGSEA. V lost 1 base and J lost 2, with 8 bases in between. The CDR3 is CSVEGQINTEAFF. The CDR3 bases are TGCAGCGTTGAAGGGCAGATAAACACTGAAGCTTTCTTT. The full variable domain, rest sourced from reference TRBV29-1 and TRBJ1-1, is SAVISQKPSRDICQRGTSLTIQCQVDSQVTMMFWYRQQPGQSLTLIATANQGSEATYESGFVIDKFPISRPNLTFSTLTVSNMSPEDSSIYLCSVEGQINTEAFFGQGTRLTVV.

The sample holds one count of this clone. The chain carries TRBV27 and TRBJ2-7, with a possible D match to TRBD1 (6 bases). V was cut by 8 bases and J by 11 bases, with 22 bases left in between. The CDR3 spans 13 residues. Germline CDR1 is MNHEY and CDR2 is SMNVEV (reference sequence). CDR3 residues: CASGYRDLTSKYF. CDR3 DNA: TGTGCCAGCGGTTACAGGGACCTTACGAGCAAGTACTTC.

The genes are TRBV2 and TRBJ2-7; 8 bases fit TRBD1. Germline CDR1 SNHLY, CDR2 FYNNEI. The CDR3 length is 12 residues. V dropped 9 bases and J dropped 1; count of bases not matched to a gene: 2. The CDR3: CASRQGSYEQYF. The DNA for the CDR3 is TGTGCCAGTAGACAGGGGTCCTACGAGCAGTACTTC.

V gene TRBV2 combines with J gene TRBJ1-1; perhaps TRBD1 as D (6 bases). Between the trimmed V and J ends, which lost 7 bases and 6 bases, there was a span of 18 bases. Germline V lookup: CDR1 SNHLY, CDR2 FYNNEI. The CDR3 extends over 14 amino acids. This CDR3 reads CASTEDSLGAEAFF. The CDR3 DNA is TGTGCCAGCACAGAGGACAGTCTCGGAGCTGAAGCTTTCTTT.

This chain joins TRBV29-1 and TRBJ2-5; D call uncertain. Germline values: CDR1 SQVTM, CDR2 ANQGSEA. V was clipped by 4 bases and J by 7 bases, with 10 bases between them. This CDR3 is built from 11 residues. The DNA of the CDR3 is TGCAGCGTTGTCGGTTCGGGGACCCAGTACTTC. It codes for CSVVGSGTQYF.

The chain has TRBV27 and TRBJ1-6; D is possibly TRBD1 (6 bases). V lost 7 bases to trimming and J lost 8 bases, with 12 bases between them. This CDR3 is 13 amino acids long. Germline CDR1 is MNHEY and CDR2 is SMNVEV (reference sequence). CDR3 loop: CASKITGYSPLHF. CDR3 in DNA: TGTGCCAGCAAAATTACAGGGTATTCACCCCTCCACTTT.

The chain uses TRBV10-3 and TRBJ1-2; D is possibly TRBD1 (6 bases). CDR1 and CDR2 from the germline V gene are ENHRY and SYGVKD. This CDR3 is built from 13 residues. Between the trimmed V and J ends, which lost 7 bases and 3 bases, there was a span of 12 bases. CDR3 region: CAITGQTYYGYTF. In DNA, the CDR3 is TGTGCCATCACAGGACAGACCTACTATGGCTACACCTTC.

The V and J genes are TRBV27 and TRBJ2-2; D possibly corresponds to TRBD1 (6 bases). V was pared by 5 bases and J by 6 bases, with 19 bases between. Germline CDR1 is MNHEY and CDR2 is SMNVEV (reference sequence). The CDR3 spans 16 residues. This chain's CDR3 is CASSPTGSGYSGELFF. The CDR3 region has the DNA TGTGCCAGCAGTCCAACAGGGAGTGGATATTCCGGGGAGCTGTTTTTT.

This chain connects TRBV6-5 to TRBJ1-2; D possibly corresponds to TRBD1 (6 bases). The CDR3 has 14 residues. CDR1 is MNHEY and CDR2 is SVGAGI in the germline V gene. V lost 5 bases to trimming and J lost 8 bases, with 18 bases between them. The CDR3 spells CASSPINRVEGYTF. In nucleotides, the CDR3 is TGTGCCAGCAGTCCCATAAACAGGGTAGAGGGCTACACCTTC.

Only one count was recorded for this clone. The rearrangement links TRBV27 to TRBJ2-7, with TRBD1 identical over 8 bases. Germline V lookup: CDR1 MNHEY, CDR2 SMNVEV (reference sequence). With 6 bases clipped from V and 2 bases from J, the junction kept 9 bases outside the gene matches. The CDR3 is 15 amino acids. In DNA form, the CDR3 reads TGTGCCAGCAGCTATTCTGGGACAGGCACCTACGAGCAGTACTTC. Its translation: CASSYSGTGTYEQYF.